The T cell receptor (beta chain) described here comes from a study of radiation and T cells in renal cell carcinoma. The repertoire was sequenced with immunoSEQ multiplex PCR; TCRdb's copy has only in-frame clones and lacks some. Among roughly 20,000 clones listed, 60% to 75% were seen once. Treatment given: 15 Gy SBRT to primary tumor, nephrectomy 4 weeks later. The patient's renal cell carcinoma had clear cell pathology. Study findings and constraints: In nephrectomy-only tumors, top 100 clonotypes averaged approximately 43%, versus around 50% irradiated. Compared with controls, irradiated tumors had more, larger dominant CDR3 motifs. In blood, top tumor clones expanded by 2 weeks, shrinking by 4.

The CDR3 loop spans 14 amino acids. Looked up from germline, CDR1 is MGHDK and CDR2 is SYGVNS. The V gene end was trimmed by 3 bases and the J gene end by 5 bases; junction bases not matched to a gene: 5. With regard to this clone: Its target is unknown.

V is TRBV25-1 and J is TRBJ2-5; TRBD1 matches at 8 bases. This specimen was tumor tissue, taken from a patient whose treatment included radiotherapy and nephrectomy. The sequence was obtained from an older woman with renal cell carcinoma. CDR3 DNA: TGTGCCAGCAGTGACCAGACAGGGGAGGAGACCCAGTACTTC. Translating gives CASSDQTGEETQYF.